Following are 29 T cell receptor beta chains from one sample sequenced in a study of technical replicates of blood from a handful of donors. Sequencing used immunoSEQ multiplex PCR; TCRdb keeps in-frame clones, though not all of them. The sample consists of around 92,000 clones, about 95% of them appearing once. The sample taken for sequencing was T cells isolated from PBMCs. The receptors stem from a human donor in good health.

The genes are TRBV28 and TRBJ2-7; 7 bases map to TRBD1. Germline CDR1 and CDR2: MDHEN and SYDVKM. The CDR3 is made up of 14 amino acids. V trimming: 5 bases; J trimming: 5 bases; junction bases outside the gene matches: 9. CDR3 in DNA: TGTGCCAGCAGTCCCGGACCCCAGGGGGACGAGCAGTACTTC. Its protein product is CASSPGPQGDEQYF.

The rearrangement uses TRBV5-1 and TRBJ1-1, with a possible D match to TRBD1 (5 bases). The ends were cut back, 1 base at V and 0 bases at J, with 10 bases in the middle. The CDR3 consists of 15 residues. The germline V gene has CDR1 SGHRS and CDR2 YFSETQ. This chain's CDR3 is CASSLYPGVNTEAFF. The CDR3 coding sequence is TGCGCCAGCAGCTTGTATCCGGGGGTGAACACTGAAGCTTTCTTT.

This chain's CDR3 is CASSTTQGVRETQYF. CDR3 coding DNA: TGTGCCAGCAGTACGACTCAGGGGGTCCGAGAGACCCAGTACTTC. This chain joins TRBV27 and TRBJ2-5, with TRBD1 identical over 7 bases. Germline trimming cut 5 bases from V and 4 bases from J; bases unmatched to any gene: 10. Germline V gene sequence: CDR1 MNHEY, CDR2 SMNVEV (reference sequence). CDR3 length: 15 residues.

This clone showed up just once. The rearrangement joins TRBV7-3 to TRBJ2-2; possibly TRBD2 for D (5 bases). Germline V gene lookup returns CDR1 SGHTA and CDR2 FQGTGA. The CDR3 spans 14 residues. With 2 bases removed from V and 1 base from J, the gap between germline ends came to 5 bases. CDR3 loop: CASSLAGNTGELFF. The CDR3 nucleotides are TGTGCCAGCAGCTTAGCGGGGAACACCGGGGAGCTGTTTTTT.

This chain joins TRBV7-9 and TRBJ1-1; unclear D gene. Germline CDR1 is SEHNR and CDR2 is FQNEAQ (reference sequence). The length of the CDR3 is 13 residues. The germline V and J ends were trimmed by 3 bases and 10 bases, with 15 bases remaining between them. This CDR3 is CASSFFAGSGAFF. The CDR3 nucleotides are TGTGCCAGCAGCTTCTTTGCGGGATCTGGAGCTTTCTTT. Full variable domain (rest looked up from reference TRBV7-9 and TRBJ1-1): DTGVSQNPRHKITKRGQNVTFRCDPISEHNRLYWYRQTLGQGPEFLTYFQNEAQLEKSRLLSDRFSAERPKGSFSTLEIQRTEQGDSAMYLCASSFFAGSGAFFGQGTRLTVV.

The V call is TRBV2, the J call TRBJ1-2, with D perhaps matching TRBD1 (5 bases). The CDR3 loop spans 16 amino acids. Germline V gene sequence: CDR1 SNHLY, CDR2 FYNNEI. Between the trimmed V and J ends, which lost 6 bases and 6 bases, there was a span of 23 bases. The CDR3 DNA reads TGTGCCAGCAGCCTAGCGGGGACCCCCAGAGGGCATGGCTACACCTTC. Protein product: CASSLAGTPRGHGYTF. The whole variable domain, filled in from reference TRBV2 and TRBJ1-2, reads EPEVTQTPSHQVTQMGQEVILRCVPISNHLYFYWYRQILGQKVEFLVSFYNNEISEKSEIFDDQFSVERPDGSNFTLKIRSTKLEDSAMYFCASSLAGTPRGHGYTFGSGTRLTVV.

The rearrangement joins TRBV19 to TRBJ1-1, with 9 bases lining up with TRBD1. CDR1 and CDR2 (germline): LNHDA, SQIVND (reference sequence). V shed 4 bases, J shed 0 bases, and the junction held 6 bases outside the gene matches. This CDR3 contains 16 residues. The CDR3 reads CASSTNRGPMNTEAFF. DNA for the CDR3: TGTGCCAGTAGTACCAACAGGGGGCCCATGAACACTGAAGCTTTCTTT.

The chain has TRBV19 and TRBJ2-2; 12 bases are a match to TRBD2. The length of the CDR3 is 14 residues. V shed 7 bases and J 7 bases; nucleotides not matched to a gene: 4. The germline CDR1 and CDR2 sequences are LNHDA and SQIVND (reference sequence). The CDR3 sequence is CASTTSGSRGELFF. The CDR3, as DNA: TGTGCCAGTACGACTAGCGGGAGCCGCGGGGAGCTGTTTTTT.

The rearrangement uses TRBV5-4 and TRBJ2-1; D unclear. Germline V gene lookup returns CDR1 SGHNT and CDR2 YYREEE (reference sequence). Trimming shortened V by 4 bases and J by 10 bases, and 15 bases separated the two germline ends. The CDR3 is 13 amino acids. CDR3 protein: CASSLDPPGEQFF. The CDR3 region has the DNA TGTGCCAGCAGCCTTGACCCCCCCGGGGAGCAGTTCTTC. The complete variable domain, with remaining parts taken from reference TRBV5-4 and TRBJ2-1, reads ETGVTQSPTHLIKTRGQQVTLRCSSQSGHNTVSWYQQALGQGPQFIFQYYREEENGRGNFPPRFSGLQFPNYSSELNVNALELDDSALYLCASSLDPPGEQFFGPGTRLTVL.

The V gene is TRBV9, the J gene TRBJ2-2; the D is unclear. V was pared by 2 bases and J by 5 bases, with 7 bases between. CDR3 length: 13 residues. Germline V lookup: CDR1 SGDLS, CDR2 YYNGEE. CDR3 nucleotide sequence: TGTGCCAGCAGCGTTCCCATGACCGGGGAGCTGTTTTTT. It encodes CASSVPMTGELFF. Complete variable domain (other parts from reference TRBV9 and TRBJ2-2): DSGVTQTPKHLITATGQRVTLRCSPRSGDLSVYWYQQSLDQGLQFLIQYYNGEERAKGNILERFSAQQFPDLHSELNLSSLELGDSALYFCASSVPMTGELFFGEGSRLTVL.

The rearrangement joins TRBV12-5 to TRBJ1-4; perhaps TRBD1 as D (6 bases). Germline assignment: CDR1 LGHNT and CDR2 FRNRAP. V was trimmed by 0 bases and J by 7 bases, leaving 15 bases between them. CDR3 size: 16 residues. The CDR3 spells CASGLVSKDRLEKLFF. The CDR3 DNA reads TGTGCTAGTGGTTTGGTATCTAAAGACAGGCTTGAAAAACTGTTTTTT.

This sequence joins TRBV6-5 and TRBJ1-1; 8 bases fit TRBD1. The length of the CDR3 is 15 residues. The V segment lost 5 bases and the J segment 1 base; nucleotides outside the gene matches: 6. Germline lookup yields CDR1 MNHEY and CDR2 SVGAGI. The CDR3 reads CASSQWTGTNTEAFF. The CDR3 bases are TGTGCCAGCAGTCAGTGGACAGGGACGAACACTGAAGCTTTCTTT.

The chain has TRBV28 and TRBJ1-2, with 8 bases that match TRBD1. Per the germline V gene, CDR1 is MDHEN and CDR2 is SYDVKM. The length of the CDR3 is 15 residues. The ends lost 7 bases at V and 4 bases at J; junction bases unmatched: 11. CDR3 sequence: CASTIDRGYSYGYTF. CDR3 bases: TGTGCCAGCACCATCGACAGGGGCTATAGCTATGGCTACACCTTC.

Only a few counts were recorded for this clone. V and J are TRBV5-5 and TRBJ2-7; a possible D gene is TRBD1 (6 bases). Trimming shortened V by 0 bases and J by 5 bases, and 12 bases separated the two germline ends. This CDR3 has 14 residues. Per germline, CDR1 SGHKS and CDR2 YYEKEE (reference sequence). CDR3 DNA: TGTGCCAGCAGCTTGGCAGGGGTCCCCCACGAGCAGTACTTC. Protein: CASSLAGVPHEQYF.

The chain joins TRBV5-1 to TRBJ2-3; maybe TRBD2 (6 bases). Per germline, CDR1 SGHRS and CDR2 YFSETQ. This CDR3 spans 15 amino acids. V dropped 0 bases and J dropped 4 bases, with 12 bases sitting between them. CDR3 nucleotides: TGCGCCAGCAGCTTGGCGGCGGGACGGGCAGATACGCAGTATTTT. As protein: CASSLAAGRADTQYF.

This clone has more than one count but fewer than ten. The chain recombines TRBV10-3 with TRBJ2-2; 13 bases map to TRBD2. The CDR3 is 19 amino acids. CDR1 is ENHRY, CDR2 SYGVKD, per germline. With 0 bases clipped from V and 0 bases from J, the junction kept 4 bases outside the gene matches. The CDR3 bases are TGTGCCATCAGTGAGTCATGGACTAGCGGGGGCGCGAACACCGGGGAGCTGTTTTTT. Translation: CAISESWTSGGANTGELFF.

The rearrangement joins TRBV27 to TRBJ1-6; D is unclear. The CDR3 has 14 amino acids. Germline loops: CDR1 MNHEY, CDR2 SMNVEV (reference sequence). Trimming stripped 4 bases from V and 4 bases from J, with 8 bases between. The CDR3 DNA reads TGTGCCAGCAGTTCTAGACTGTATAATTCACCCCTCCACTTT. It is translated as CASSSRLYNSPLHF.

The V and J genes are TRBV5-1 and TRBJ2-7; the match to TRBD1 covers 8 bases. From germline, CDR1 is SGHRS and CDR2 YFSETQ. The junction had 8 bases not matched to a gene; V was cut back by 4 bases and J by 5 bases. The CDR3 runs 14 residues. CDR3: CASSPDREDDEQYF. CDR3 nucleotides: TGCGCCAGCAGCCCGGACAGGGAGGACGACGAGCAGTACTTC.

The chain is built from TRBV5-4 and TRBJ1-4; D is ambiguous. This CDR3 is 13 amino acids long. Looked up from germline, CDR1 is SGHNT and CDR2 is YYREEE (reference sequence). The V end lost 4 bases, the J end lost 8 bases, and 12 bases lay between the germline ends. The CDR3 sequence: CASSERQDEKLFF. The DNA of the CDR3 is TGTGCCAGCAGCGAGAGACAAGACGAAAAACTGTTTTTT.

The chain has TRBV27 and TRBJ1-4, with 11 bases aligning to TRBD1. The V and J ends lost 5 bases and 8 bases, in that order; junction bases with no gene match: 13. The CDR3 length is 17 residues. The V gene's germline CDR1 is MNHEY and CDR2 SMNVEV (reference sequence). CDR3 nucleotides: TGTGCCAGCAGTGCCGGGACAGGGGGGTCCCTAGGAGAAAAACTGTTTTTT. It yields the protein CASSAGTGGSLGEKLFF.

The gene calls are TRBV5-4 and TRBJ2-1; 7 positions match TRBD1. CDR1 SGHNT and CDR2 YYREEE come from the germline V gene (reference sequence). CDR3 size: 16 residues. Losses at the gene ends were 4 bases for V and 2 bases for J; bases not matched to a gene: 9. CDR3 DNA sequence: TGTGCCAGCAGCCCTGGGGTACAGGGGACCTACAATGAGCAGTTCTTC. This codes for CASSPGVQGTYNEQFF.

This chain connects TRBV6-5 to TRBJ1-1, with TRBD1 identical over 7 bases. The J segment lost 0 bases and the V segment lost 7 bases, leaving 5 bases of the junction unmatched. Germline V gene sequence: CDR1 MNHEY, CDR2 SVGAGI. This CDR3 region has 14 residues. The CDR3 bases are TGTGCCAGCATTAGGGGGACAGTGAACACTGAAGCTTTCTTT. This translates into CASIRGTVNTEAFF.

This chain links TRBV7-9 with TRBJ1-2; possible D gene TRBD1, 5 bases. Germline V gene lookup returns CDR1 SEHNR and CDR2 FQNEAQ (reference sequence). The CDR3 totals 15 residues. Trimming shortened V by 1 base and J by 3 bases, and 12 bases separated the two germline ends. The CDR3 is CASSLGEGRDYGYTF. The CDR3 nucleotides are TGTGCCAGCAGCTTAGGGGAGGGGCGCGACTATGGCTACACCTTC.

CDR3 protein: CATSGGTSGYEQYF. In DNA, the CDR3 is TGTGCCACTAGTGGAGGGACTAGCGGCTACGAGCAGTACTTC. The chain links TRBV2 to TRBJ2-7; 11 bases agree with TRBD2. Germline V gene lookup returns CDR1 SNHLY and CDR2 FYNNEI. This CDR3 contains 14 residues. V lost 10 bases, J lost 3 bases, and 8 bases stayed unmatched.

The rearrangement uses TRBV19 and TRBJ2-3, with 9 bases lining up with TRBD1. V was clipped by 7 bases and J by 2 bases; unmatched bases: 13. Germline V gives CDR1 LNHDA, CDR2 SQIVND (reference sequence). CDR3 length: 17 amino acids. The CDR3 sequence: CASKFTGGLQDTDTQYF. In nucleotides, the CDR3 is TGTGCCAGTAAATTCACAGGGGGCTTACAAGACACAGATACGCAGTATTTT.

V is TRBV5-1 and J is TRBJ2-1; 9 bases match TRBD1. Germline-derived CDR1 and CDR2 are SGHRS and YFSETQ. The J segment lost 7 bases and the V segment lost 0 bases, leaving 14 bases of the junction unmatched. This CDR3 spans 18 amino acids. The CDR3 DNA reads TGCGCCAGCAGCTTGGAGGGGACCACAGGGGGCCTAGGAAATGAGCAGTTCTTC. Protein product: CASSLEGTTGGLGNEQFF.

The rearrangement uses TRBV10-3 and TRBJ2-1, with a tentative D call TRBD2 (7 bases). The CDR3 totals 17 residues. Germline V gives CDR1 ENHRY, CDR2 SYGVKD. Trimming removed 3 bases from V and 14 bases from J, with 29 bases in between. The CDR3 DNA reads as TGTGCCATCAGTGATGGGGCGGGGGCTCGCCTGAATGTGCGGAAGTTCTTC. Translation: CAISDGAGARLNVRKFF.

The chain recombines TRBV7-8 with TRBJ2-3; no definite D call. This CDR3 has 14 amino acids. V dropped 2 bases and J dropped 6 bases, with 12 bases sitting between them. CDR1 is SGHVS and CDR2 is FQNEAQ in the germline V gene. For the CDR3, the DNA is TGTGCCAGCAGCTTATCCCCGCAACTGGATACGCAGTATTTT. Its protein product is CASSLSPQLDTQYF.

With respect to this clone: The junction departs from the called germline gene at one end, perhaps through a read error. This chain joins TRBV11-2 and TRBJ2-7; D perhaps matches TRBD2 (5 bases). CDR1 and CDR2 (germline): SGHAT, FQNNGV. The CDR3 is 15 residues long. The CDR3 sequence is CASSLDRLSSSLSTF. CDR3 sequence (DNA): TGTGCCAGCAGCTTAGATAGACTATCCTCTAGTCTCAGCACCTTC.